The sequence of this TCR beta chain was determined in a study of regulatory T cells in long-lasting Graves disease. Study-wide results and limits: Persistent cases of Graves' showed reduced TCR diversity relative to newly diagnosed patients.

Ten or more counts support this clonotype. Its antigen is not identified. Per germline, CDR1 MDHEN and CDR2 SYDVKM. The length of the CDR3 is 17 residues. V was clipped by 2 bases and J by 4 bases; unmatched bases: 6. Building of the TCR beta libraries involved iRepertoire HTBI primers and Arm-PCR of CDR3 regions. One entry per CDR3 protein results from TCRdb running MiXCR on the multiplex PCR reads. The table includes about 470,000 distinct CDR3 sequences, 20% detected once. The time point was: persistent/refractory GD, antithyroid drugs over 5 years with positive TRAb. Isolated PBMC RNA provided the starting material for the TCR library.

This specimen consisted of peripheral blood mononuclear cells (PBMCs), obtained when the disease was refractory, from a patient treated with antithyroid drugs. The clonotype comes from a female donor with Graves disease. The chain recombines TRBV28 with TRBJ2-6; 9 nucleotides agree with TRBD1. The CDR3 reads CASSLPQGAQGANVLTF. In DNA form, the CDR3 reads TGTGCCAGCAGTTTACCACAGGGGGCGCAAGGGGCCAACGTCCTGACTTTC.